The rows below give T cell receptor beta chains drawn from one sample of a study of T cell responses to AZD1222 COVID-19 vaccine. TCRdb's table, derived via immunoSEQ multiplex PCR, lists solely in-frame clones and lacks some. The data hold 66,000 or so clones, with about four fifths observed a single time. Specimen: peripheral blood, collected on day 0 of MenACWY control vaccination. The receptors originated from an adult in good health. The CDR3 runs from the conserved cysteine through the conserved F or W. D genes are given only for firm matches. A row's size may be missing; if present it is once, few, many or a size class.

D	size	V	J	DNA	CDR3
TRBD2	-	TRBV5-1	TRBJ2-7	TGCGCCAGCAGCTTGGAGACCGGACTAGCGGGAGTGGGTGAGCAGTACTTC	CASSLETGLAGVGEQYF
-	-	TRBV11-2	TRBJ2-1	TGTGCCAGCAGCTTAGCGAGGACCAATGAGCAGTTCTTC	CASSLARTNEQFF
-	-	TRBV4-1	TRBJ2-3	TGCGCCAGCAGCGAAAATGGGGTAGAGGGAGATACGCAGTATTTT	CASSENGVEGDTQYF
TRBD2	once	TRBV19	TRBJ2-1	TGTGCCAGTACCCTAGGGACTAGCGGGAACGGTGAGCAGTTCTTC	CASTLGTSGNGEQFF
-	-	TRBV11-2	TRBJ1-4	TGTGCCAGCAGCCAACTCACAGGGGAAAAACTGTTTTTT	CASSQLTGEKLFF
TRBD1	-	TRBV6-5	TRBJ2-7	TGTGCCAGCAGTCTCGATTGGACAGGTAGGAACGAGCAGTACTTC	CASSLDWTGRNEQYF
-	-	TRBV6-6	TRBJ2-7	TGTGCCAGCAGCCCTGCCGTGGTGGGCTCCTACGAGCAGTACTTC	CASSPAVVGSYEQYF
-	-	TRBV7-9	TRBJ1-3	TGTGCCAGCAGCTCGTCACAGGGTTTAGTAGCGAACACCATATATTTT	CASSSSQGLVANTIYF
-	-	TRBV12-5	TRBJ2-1	TGTGCTAGTGGTTGGTCGATGAATGAGCAGTTCTTC	CASGWSMNEQFF
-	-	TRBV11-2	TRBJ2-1	TGTGCCAGCAGCTTAGGCGTGTCCTACAATGAGCAGTTCTTC	CASSLGVSYNEQFF
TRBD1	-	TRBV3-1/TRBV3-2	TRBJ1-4	TGTGCCAGCAGCGCACAGGACAGGGCCCCGGAAAAACTGTTTTTT	CASSAQDRAPEKLFF
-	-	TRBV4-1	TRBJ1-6	TGCGCCAGCAGCCAGTTGGGAGGGAAACGGGATAATTCACCCCTCCACTTT	CASSQLGGKRDNSPLHF